What follows are 28 T cell receptor beta chains derived from one specimen sequenced in a study of shared T cell receptors in the human thymus. Clones were sequenced by immunoSEQ multiplex PCR, and TCRdb holds only the in-frame ones, with some missing. The table records around 340,000 clones, 95% of them present only once. Sequences were obtained from thymocytes. Source of these receptors: a human donor.

In this sample, this clone turned up once. The J gene is TRBJ1-1, the V gene TRBV7-3; 7 positions agree with TRBD1. The germline gives CDR1 SGHTA, CDR2 FQGTGA. J gave up 8 bases and V 6 bases, and 15 bases lay outside the gene matches. The CDR3 runs to 15 residues. In DNA form, the CDR3 reads TGTGCCAGCAGATCTCGTCGGGACAGTTCAGGGGAAGCTTTCTTT. Its translation: CASRSRRDSSGEAFF.

The chain couples TRBV28 to TRBJ2-2; 10 positions match TRBD1. This CDR3 has 13 residues. From germline, CDR1 is MDHEN and CDR2 SYDVKM. Germline trimming cut 8 bases from V and 3 bases from J; bases unmatched to any gene: 0. As DNA, the CDR3 is TGTGCCAGCGGACAGGGGGACACCGGGGAGCTGTTTTTT. Amino acid sequence: CASGQGDTGELFF.

The chain uses TRBV1 and TRBJ2-1. TRBV1 is classified as a pseudogene. The CDR3 totals 15 residues. CDR3 DNA: TGCACCAGCAGCCCATTAGGCAGCCTGTACAATGAGCAGTTCTTC. The encoded protein is CTSSPLGSLYNEQFF.

This chain links TRBV7-3 with TRBJ2-1; 15 nucleotides match TRBD2. V trimming: 5 bases; J trimming: 7 bases; junction bases outside the gene matches: 3. This CDR3 is built from 15 residues. Germline V lookup: CDR1 SGHTA, CDR2 FQGTGA. Written as DNA, the CDR3 is TGTGCCAGCAGCCCAGGACTAGCGGGAGGGAATGAGCAGTTCTTC. Amino acids: CASSPGLAGGNEQFF.

The V gene is TRBV28, the J gene TRBJ2-2; maybe TRBD2 (6 bases). Germline CDR1 and CDR2: MDHEN and SYDVKM. This CDR3 contains 13 residues. V lost 7 bases and J lost 7, with 13 bases in between. CDR3 loop: CASNREKVGELFF. The CDR3 nucleotides are TGTGCCAGCAACCGGGAGAAAGTCGGGGAGCTGTTTTTT. The full variable domain, rest sourced from reference TRBV28 and TRBJ2-2, is DVKVTQSSRYLVKRTGEKVFLECVQDMDHENMFWYRQDPGLGLRLIYFSYDVKMKEKGDIPEGYSVSREKKERFSLILESASTNQTSMYLCASNREKVGELFFGEGSRLTVL.

This chain uses TRBV20-1 with TRBJ2-7; D remains ambiguous. Germline V lookup: CDR1 DFQATT, CDR2 SNEGSKA (reference sequence). With 6 bases removed from V and 11 bases from J, the gap between germline ends came to 17 bases. The CDR3 runs 11 residues. The chain's CDR3 is CSARIGPFKYF. The DNA for the CDR3 is TGCAGTGCGCGGATCGGCCCTTTCAAGTACTTC.

The chain has TRBV6-1 and TRBJ2-1, with 15 bases lining up with TRBD2. Losses at the gene ends were 2 bases for V and 5 bases for J; bases not matched to a gene: 1. This CDR3 comprises 16 residues. Germline loops: CDR1 MNHNS, CDR2 SASEGT. This chain's CDR3 is CASSEWTSGRDNEQFF. The CDR3 DNA sequence: TGTGCCAGCAGTGAATGGACTAGCGGGAGGGACAATGAGCAGTTCTTC.

This rearrangement joins TRBV18 to TRBJ1-1; 8 bases agree with TRBD1. J lost 4 bases, V lost 6 bases, and 4 bases had no gene match. Germline lookup yields CDR1 KGHSH and CDR2 LQKENI. The CDR3 sequence is 13 residues long. This chain's CDR3 is CASSGRGLTEAFF. For the CDR3, the DNA is TGTGCCAGCTCTGGCAGGGGGCTCACTGAAGCTTTCTTT.

This sequence joins TRBV28 and TRBJ2-7; D may be TRBD1 or TRBD2 (5 bases each). V gave up 5 bases and J gave up 0 bases, with 11 bases separating them. This CDR3 contains 14 residues. In germline, CDR1 is MDHEN, CDR2 SYDVKM. CDR3 residues: CASSDLGASYEQYF. CDR3 bases: TGTGCCAGCAGTGACCTCGGGGCCTCCTACGAGCAGTACTTC.

The chain has TRBV29-1 and TRBJ2-2, with TRBD2 as a possible D gene (5 bases). The CDR3 consists of 16 residues. The V end lost 0 bases, the J end lost 1 base, and 12 bases lay between the germline ends. Per the germline V gene, CDR1 is SQVTM and CDR2 is ANQGSEA. The CDR3 region has the DNA TGCAGCGTTGAAGAGGCGGGTAGCGAGAACACCGGGGAGCTGTTTTTT. Translation gives CSVEEAGSENTGELFF.

The V and J genes are TRBV28 and TRBJ2-1; D ambiguous. Trimming shortened V by 3 bases and J by 5 bases, and 2 bases separated the two germline ends. The germline gives CDR1 MDHEN, CDR2 SYDVKM. The CDR3 covers 11 residues. The CDR3 here is CASSFDNEQFF. As DNA, the CDR3 is TGTGCCAGCAGTTTCGACAATGAGCAGTTCTTC.

The genes are TRBV6-6 and TRBJ2-1; 10 nucleotides line up with TRBD2. This CDR3 is built from 14 residues. Trimming took 8 bases from V and 8 from J; bases not matched to a gene: 9. In germline, CDR1 is MNHNY, CDR2 SVGAGI (reference sequence). The CDR3 DNA reads TGTGCCAGCGGACTAGCGGTATGGGGCGATGAGCAGTTCTTC. Translation: CASGLAVWGDEQFF.

The J gene is TRBJ2-3, the V gene TRBV4-2; 11 positions agree with TRBD2. The CDR3 length is 16 residues. Unmatched junction bases numbered 2, after V lost 0 bases and J lost 3 bases. Germline CDR1 LGHNA, CDR2 YNFKEQ. CDR3 bases: TGTGCCAGCAGCCAAGATAGCGGGAGGGTGACAGATACGCAGTATTTT. Protein product: CASSQDSGRVTDTQYF.

The gene calls are TRBV7-8 and TRBJ1-5; no reliable D call. Germline lookup yields CDR1 SGHVS and CDR2 FQNEAQ. The germline V and J ends were trimmed by 3 bases and 11 bases, with 8 bases remaining between them. This CDR3 has 11 amino acids. CDR3 bases: TGTGCCAGCAGCTTGGACGGTTCCCAGCATTTT. Protein product: CASSLDGSQHF.

This clone has a single count. The chain recombines TRBV23-1 with TRBJ1-2, with 9 bases identical to TRBD1. TRBV23-1 is an open reading frame, and its role is uncertain. The junction had 3 bases not matched to a gene; V was cut back by 3 bases and J by 4 bases. CDR3 size: 14 residues. The CDR3 protein is CASSHETGGYGYTF. CDR3 nucleotides: TGCGCCAGCAGTCATGAGACAGGGGGCTATGGCTACACCTTC.

This clone was counted between two and nine times. The J gene is TRBJ1-2, the V gene TRBV28, with a weak D call TRBD1 (6 bases). The length of the CDR3 is 17 residues. Germline CDR1 MDHEN, CDR2 SYDVKM. V dropped 2 bases and J dropped 5 bases, with 21 bases sitting between them. CDR3: CASSLGGPPTLGYGYTF. The DNA for the CDR3 is TGTGCCAGCAGTTTAGGGGGCCCTCCAACACTCGGATATGGCTACACCTTC.

The V gene is TRBV29-1, the J gene TRBJ2-1, with 7 bases lining up with TRBD2. V shed 2 bases and J 6 bases; nucleotides not matched to a gene: 10. Germline assignment: CDR1 SQVTM and CDR2 ANQGSEA. CDR3 length: 15 amino acids. CDR3 sequence (DNA): TGCAGCGTTGAATTGGGGCGGGAGAAGGGCAATGAGCAGTTCTTC. This gives the protein CSVELGREKGNEQFF.

This clone was recorded only once. This chain uses TRBV5-6 with TRBJ2-2, with 7 bases fitting TRBD2. With 0 bases clipped from V and 5 bases from J, the junction kept 7 bases outside the gene matches. Germline values: CDR1 SGHDT, CDR2 YYEEEE. This CDR3 spans 16 amino acids. The CDR3 sequence: CASSLAPLATTGELFF. The CDR3 DNA reads as TGTGCCAGCAGCTTGGCCCCACTAGCGACAACCGGGGAGCTGTTTTTT.

The rearrangement uses TRBV7-2 and TRBJ1-5, with a possible D match to TRBD1 (6 bases). CDR1 is SGHTA, CDR2 FQGNSA, per germline. V dropped 2 bases and J dropped 1 base, with 15 bases sitting between them. The CDR3 is 17 residues long. CDR3 sequence reads: CASSLFTDRKSNQPQHF. CDR3 nucleotide sequence: TGTGCCAGCAGCTTATTTACGGACAGAAAAAGCAATCAGCCCCAGCATTTT.

V and J are TRBV28 and TRBJ1-3, with D possibly matching TRBD1 (5 bases). This CDR3 is built from 16 residues. Germline V gene sequence: CDR1 MDHEN, CDR2 SYDVKM. The ends were cut back, 7 bases at V and 0 bases at J, with 16 bases in the middle. CDR3 coding DNA: TGTGCCAGCATCCCCCCGAGGGGTCGCTCTGGAAACACCATATATTTT. Protein product: CASIPPRGRSGNTIYF. Drawing the rest from reference TRBV28 and TRBJ1-3, the complete variable domain is DVKVTQSSRYLVKRTGEKVFLECVQDMDHENMFWYRQDPGLGLRLIYFSYDVKMKEKGDIPEGYSVSREKKERFSLILESASTNQTSMYLCASIPPRGRSGNTIYFGEGSWLTVV.

The chain combines TRBV18 with TRBJ1-5, with D uncertain. Germline V gene data show CDR1 as KGHSH and CDR2 as LQKENI. Trimming took off 3 bases at V and 0 bases at J, with 18 bases between the two ends. The CDR3 covers 18 residues. Written as DNA, the CDR3 is TGTGCCAGCTCACCTTCCATAATCAGGCAAAATAGCAATCAGCCCCAGCATTTT. Its translation is CASSPSIIRQNSNQPQHF.

The chain uses TRBV18 and TRBJ1-1, with a weak D call TRBD1 (6 bases). This CDR3 has 15 amino acids. The germline gives CDR1 KGHSH, CDR2 LQKENI. The V and J ends lost 1 base and 1 base respectively, with 10 bases between them. The CDR3 region is CASSPLRGQNTEAFF. For the CDR3, the DNA is TGTGCCAGCTCACCACTCAGGGGTCAGAACACTGAAGCTTTCTTT. The full variable domain, completed using reference TRBV18 and TRBJ1-1, is NAGVMQNPRHLVRRRGQEARLRCSPMKGHSHVYWYRQLPEEGLKFMVYLQKENIIDESGMPKERFSAEFPKEGPSILRIQQVVRGDSAAYFCASSPLRGQNTEAFFGQGTRLTVV.

This chain connects TRBV27 to TRBJ2-1, with D possibly TRBD1 on 6 matching bases. This CDR3 region has 14 residues. Trimming cost V 4 bases and J 3 bases, with 10 bases left between them. CDR1 MNHEY and CDR2 SMNVEV come from the germline V gene (reference sequence). The CDR3 DNA follows: TGTGCCAGCAGTTGGACAGAATACTACAATGAGCAGTTCTTC. It is translated as CASSWTEYYNEQFF.

The CDR3 sequence is CTSSQEKIWLAGLETQYF. CDR3 nucleotides: TGCACCAGCAGCCAAGAAAAAATTTGGCTAGCGGGATTAGAGACCCAGTACTTC. This sequence joins TRBV1 and TRBJ2-5; the D segment call TRBD2 is taken from the table without a DNA check. TRBV1 is a listed pseudogene. The CDR3 is 18 amino acids.

The rearrangement uses TRBV9 and TRBJ2-7, with D perhaps matching TRBD1 or TRBD2 (6 bases each). Germline-derived CDR1 and CDR2 are SGDLS and YYNGEE. V was clipped by 3 bases and J by 0 bases, with 13 bases between them. The CDR3 length is 15 residues. The CDR3 is CASSGGTSNSYEQYF. The DNA for the CDR3 is TGTGCCAGCAGCGGCGGGACAAGCAACTCCTACGAGCAGTACTTC.

The chain uses TRBV15 and TRBJ2-7; 8 bases match TRBD1. V lost 1 base and J lost 5; bases outside the gene matches: 7. Germline V gene lookup returns CDR1 LNHNV and CDR2 YYDKDF (reference sequence). This CDR3 spans 15 amino acids. The CDR3 sequence: CATSRGGDRHDEQYF. The CDR3 bases are TGTGCCACCAGCAGAGGAGGGGACAGGCACGACGAGCAGTACTTC.

This chain joins TRBV5-8 and TRBJ1-4, with D possibly matching TRBD1 (5 bases). Between the trimmed V and J ends, which lost 0 bases and 3 bases, there was a span of 12 bases. CDR1 is SGHTS and CDR2 is YDEGEE in the germline V gene. This CDR3 contains 16 residues. The CDR3 region has the DNA TGTGCCAGCAGCTTGGCAGGGCAGGAGTCTAATGAAAAACTGTTTTTT. Translated, it gives CASSLAGQESNEKLFF. Complete variable domain (other parts from reference TRBV5-8 and TRBJ1-4): EAGVTQSPTHLIKTRGQQATLRCSPISGHTSVYWYQQALGLGLQFLLWYDEGEERNRGNFPPRFSGRQFPNYSSELNVNALELEDSALYLCASSLAGQESNEKLFFGSGTQLSVL.

This clone was counted a single time. The gene calls are TRBV5-4 and TRBJ2-2; 11 bases agree with TRBD1. J was trimmed by 3 bases and V by 4 bases; bases with no gene match: 8. This CDR3 region has 17 residues. The germline CDR1 and CDR2 sequences are SGHNT and YYREEE (reference sequence). CDR3 coding DNA: TGTGCCAGCAGCGGGGACAGGGGGAGTACGCACACCGGGGAGCTGTTTTTT. The encoded protein is CASSGDRGSTHTGELFF.